This T cell receptor beta chain was profiled in a study of blood T cell repertoires in COVID-19. Clinical histories supplied by participants themselves formed the basis of cohort assignment. The junction had 7 bases not matched to a gene; V was cut back by 1 base and J by 8 bases. This CDR3 comprises 15 residues. Germline V lookup: CDR1 MNHNS, CDR2 SASEGT. Method: immunoSEQ multiplex PCR; TCRdb's copy keeps in-frame clones and lacks some. The data show approximately 150,000 clones, about 84% seen once. Material for sequencing was PBMCs or T cells enriched from blood (not recorded which). This sequence was found in a man aged 40-55 years who had recovered from COVID-19. This rearrangement joins TRBV6-1 to TRBJ2-1; 8 bases are a match to TRBD2. CDR3 DNA: TGTGCCAGCAGTGAAGTGCTGATAGCGGGGTATGAGCAGTTCTTC. Protein product: CASSEVLIAGYEQFF.